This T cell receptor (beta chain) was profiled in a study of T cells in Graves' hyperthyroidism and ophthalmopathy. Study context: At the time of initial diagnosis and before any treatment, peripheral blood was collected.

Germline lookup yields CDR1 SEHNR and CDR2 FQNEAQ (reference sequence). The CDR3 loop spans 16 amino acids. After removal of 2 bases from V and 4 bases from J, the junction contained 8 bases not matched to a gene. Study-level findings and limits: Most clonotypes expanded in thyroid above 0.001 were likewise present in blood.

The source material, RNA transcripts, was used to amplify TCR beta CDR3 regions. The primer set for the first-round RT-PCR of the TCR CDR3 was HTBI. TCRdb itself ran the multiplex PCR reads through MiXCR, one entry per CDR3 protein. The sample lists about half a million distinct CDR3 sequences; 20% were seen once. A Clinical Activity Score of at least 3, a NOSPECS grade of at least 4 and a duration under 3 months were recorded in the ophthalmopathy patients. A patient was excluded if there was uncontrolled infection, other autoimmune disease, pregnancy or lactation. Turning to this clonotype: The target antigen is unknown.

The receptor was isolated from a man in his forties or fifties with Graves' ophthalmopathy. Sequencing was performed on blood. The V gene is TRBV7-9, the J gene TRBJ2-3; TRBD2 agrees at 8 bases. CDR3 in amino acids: CASSLSRAGGPDTQYF. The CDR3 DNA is TGTGCCAGCAGCTTAAGTAGGGCGGGAGGACCAGATACGCAGTATTTT.